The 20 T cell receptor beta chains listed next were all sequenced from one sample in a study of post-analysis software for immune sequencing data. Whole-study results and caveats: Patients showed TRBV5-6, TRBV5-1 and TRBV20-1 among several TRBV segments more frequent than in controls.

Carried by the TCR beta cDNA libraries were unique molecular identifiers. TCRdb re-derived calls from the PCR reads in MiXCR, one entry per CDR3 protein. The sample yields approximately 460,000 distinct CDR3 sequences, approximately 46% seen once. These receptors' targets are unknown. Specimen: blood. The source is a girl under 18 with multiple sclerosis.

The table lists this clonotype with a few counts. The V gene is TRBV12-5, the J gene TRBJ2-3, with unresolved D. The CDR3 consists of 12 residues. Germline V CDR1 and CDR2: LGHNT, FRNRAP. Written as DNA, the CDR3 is TGTGCCACCGCCAGACCCACAGATACGCAGTATTTT. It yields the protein CATARPTDTQYF.

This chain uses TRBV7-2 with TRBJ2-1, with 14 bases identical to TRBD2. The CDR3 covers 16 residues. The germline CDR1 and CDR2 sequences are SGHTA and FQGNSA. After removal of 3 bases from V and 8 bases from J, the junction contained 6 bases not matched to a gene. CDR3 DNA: TGTGCCAGCAGCTTCCGACTAGCGGGAGGGAACTATGAGCAGTTCTTC. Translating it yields CASSFRLAGGNYEQFF.

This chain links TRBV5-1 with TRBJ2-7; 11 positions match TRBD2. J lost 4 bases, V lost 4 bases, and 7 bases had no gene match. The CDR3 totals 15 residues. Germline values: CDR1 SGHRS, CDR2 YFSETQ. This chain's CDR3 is CASSQTSGAIYEQYF. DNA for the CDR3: TGCGCCAGCAGCCAGACTAGCGGGGCGATATACGAGCAGTACTTC.

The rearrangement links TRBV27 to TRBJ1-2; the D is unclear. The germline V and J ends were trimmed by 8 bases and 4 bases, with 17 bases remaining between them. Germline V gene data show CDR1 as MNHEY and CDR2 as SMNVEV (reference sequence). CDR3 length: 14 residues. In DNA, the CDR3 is TGTGCCAGCGGTCGCCGCGGGGTCACCTATGGCTACACCTTC. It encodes CASGRRGVTYGYTF.

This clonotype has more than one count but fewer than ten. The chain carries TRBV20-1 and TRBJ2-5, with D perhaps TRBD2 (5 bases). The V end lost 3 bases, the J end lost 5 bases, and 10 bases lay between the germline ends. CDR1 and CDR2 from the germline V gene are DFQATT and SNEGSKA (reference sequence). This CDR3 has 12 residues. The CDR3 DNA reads TGCAGTGCTAGTGAGGGTGGGGAGACCCAGTACTTC. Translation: CSASEGGETQYF.

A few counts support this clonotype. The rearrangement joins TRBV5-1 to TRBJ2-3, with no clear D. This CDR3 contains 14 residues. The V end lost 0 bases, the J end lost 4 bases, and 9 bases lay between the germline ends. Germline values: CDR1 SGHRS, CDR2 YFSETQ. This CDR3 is CASSLVGIADTQYF. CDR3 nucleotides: TGCGCCAGCAGCTTGGTAGGGATCGCAGATACGCAGTATTTT.

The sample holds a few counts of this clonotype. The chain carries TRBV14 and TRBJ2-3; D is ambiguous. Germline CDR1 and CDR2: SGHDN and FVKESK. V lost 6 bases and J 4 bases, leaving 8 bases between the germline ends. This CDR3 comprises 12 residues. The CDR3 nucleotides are TGTGCCAGCAGTTCGATGGCAGATACGCAGTATTTT. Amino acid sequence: CASSSMADTQYF.

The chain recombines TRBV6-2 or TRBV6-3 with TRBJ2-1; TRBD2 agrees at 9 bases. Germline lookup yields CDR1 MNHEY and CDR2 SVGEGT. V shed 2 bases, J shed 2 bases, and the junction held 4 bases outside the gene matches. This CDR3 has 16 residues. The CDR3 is CASSYGGLATYNEQFF. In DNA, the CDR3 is TGTGCCAGCAGTTACGGGGGACTAGCTACCTACAATGAGCAGTTCTTC.

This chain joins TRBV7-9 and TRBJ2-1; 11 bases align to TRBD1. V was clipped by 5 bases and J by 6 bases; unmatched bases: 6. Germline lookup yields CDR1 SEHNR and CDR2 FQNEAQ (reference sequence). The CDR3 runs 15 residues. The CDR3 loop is CASSPGTGGINEQFF. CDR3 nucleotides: TGTGCCAGCAGCCCCGGGACAGGGGGTATCAATGAGCAGTTCTTC. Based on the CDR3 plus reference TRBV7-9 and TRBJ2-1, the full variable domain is DTGVSQNPRHKITKRGQNVTFRCDPISEHNRLYWYRQTLGQGPEFLTYFQNEAQLEKSRLLSDRFSAERPKGSFSTLEIQRTEQGDSAMYLCASSPGTGGINEQFFGPGTRLTVL.

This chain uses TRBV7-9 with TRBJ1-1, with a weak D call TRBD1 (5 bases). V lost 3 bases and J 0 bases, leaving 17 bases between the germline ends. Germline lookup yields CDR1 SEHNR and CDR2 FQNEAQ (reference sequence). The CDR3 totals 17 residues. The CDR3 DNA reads TGTGCCAGCAGCTTTACACGGGGGACCCTAATGAACACTGAAGCTTTCTTT. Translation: CASSFTRGTLMNTEAFF.

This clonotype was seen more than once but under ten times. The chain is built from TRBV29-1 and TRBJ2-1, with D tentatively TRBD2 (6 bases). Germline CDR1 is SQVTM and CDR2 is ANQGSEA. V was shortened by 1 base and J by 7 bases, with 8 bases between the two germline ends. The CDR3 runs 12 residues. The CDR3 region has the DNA TGCAGCGTTGAAGTAGGAGGGAATGAGCAGTTCTTC. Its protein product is CSVEVGGNEQFF.

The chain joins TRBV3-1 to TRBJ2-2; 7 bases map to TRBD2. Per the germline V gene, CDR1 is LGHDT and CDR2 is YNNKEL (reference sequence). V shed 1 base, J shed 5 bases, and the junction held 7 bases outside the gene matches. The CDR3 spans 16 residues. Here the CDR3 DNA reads TGTGCCAGCAGCCAAGGGGGCGGGAGCCCAACCGGGGAGCTGTTTTTT. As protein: CASSQGGGSPTGELFF.

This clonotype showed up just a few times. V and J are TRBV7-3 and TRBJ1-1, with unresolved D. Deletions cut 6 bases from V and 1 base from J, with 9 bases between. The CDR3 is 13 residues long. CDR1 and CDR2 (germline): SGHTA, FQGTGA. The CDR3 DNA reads TGTGCCAGCAGTTTGACACCGAACACTGAAGCTTTCTTT. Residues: CASSLTPNTEAFF.

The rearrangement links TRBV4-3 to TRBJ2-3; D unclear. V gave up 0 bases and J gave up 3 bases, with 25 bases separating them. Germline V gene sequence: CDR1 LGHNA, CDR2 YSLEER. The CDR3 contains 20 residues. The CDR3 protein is CASSQDLFSSRGVGTDTQYF. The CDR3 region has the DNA TGCGCCAGCAGCCAAGATCTCTTTTCCAGCAGAGGAGTTGGGACAGATACGCAGTATTTT.

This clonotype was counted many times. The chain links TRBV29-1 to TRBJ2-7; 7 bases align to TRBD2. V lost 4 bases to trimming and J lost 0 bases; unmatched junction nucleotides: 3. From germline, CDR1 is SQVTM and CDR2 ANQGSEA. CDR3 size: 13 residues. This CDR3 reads CSVGRESSYEQYF. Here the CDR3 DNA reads TGCAGCGTTGGGCGGGAGAGCTCCTACGAGCAGTACTTC.

The CDR3, as DNA: TGTGCCATCAGTGGGGACAGCCGAAACTATGGCTACACCTTC. This translates into CAISGDSRNYGYTF. The chain couples TRBV10-3 to TRBJ1-2; 7 positions agree with TRBD1. Per germline, CDR1 ENHRY and CDR2 SYGVKD. V lost 4 bases, J lost 2 bases, and 4 bases stayed unmatched. The length of the CDR3 is 14 residues.

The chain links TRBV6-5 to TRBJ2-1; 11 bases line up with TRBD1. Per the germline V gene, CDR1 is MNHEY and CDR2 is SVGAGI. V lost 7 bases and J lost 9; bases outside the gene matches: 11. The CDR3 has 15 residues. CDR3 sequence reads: CASIPGTGGFSEQFF. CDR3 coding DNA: TGTGCCAGCATCCCCGGGACAGGGGGTTTTAGTGAGCAGTTCTTC.

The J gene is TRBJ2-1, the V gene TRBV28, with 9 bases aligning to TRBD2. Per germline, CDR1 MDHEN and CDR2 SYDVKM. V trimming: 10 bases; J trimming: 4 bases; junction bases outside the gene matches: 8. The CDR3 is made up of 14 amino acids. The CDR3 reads CAIRVLAGYNEQFF. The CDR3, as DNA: TGTGCCATTCGGGTGCTAGCGGGATACAATGAGCAGTTCTTC.

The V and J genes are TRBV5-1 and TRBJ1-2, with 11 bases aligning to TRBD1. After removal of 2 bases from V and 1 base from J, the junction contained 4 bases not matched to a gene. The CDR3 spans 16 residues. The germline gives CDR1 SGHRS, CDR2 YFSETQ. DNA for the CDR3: TGCGCCAGCAGCTTTGGGACAGGGGGTTTTAACTATGGCTACACCTTC. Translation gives CASSFGTGGFNYGYTF. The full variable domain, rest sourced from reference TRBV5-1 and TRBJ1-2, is KAGVTQTPRYLIKTRGQQVTLSCSPISGHRSVSWYQQTPGQGLQFLFEYFSETQRNKGNFPGRFSGRQFSNSRSEMNVSTLELGDSALYLCASSFGTGGFNYGYTFGSGTRLTVV.

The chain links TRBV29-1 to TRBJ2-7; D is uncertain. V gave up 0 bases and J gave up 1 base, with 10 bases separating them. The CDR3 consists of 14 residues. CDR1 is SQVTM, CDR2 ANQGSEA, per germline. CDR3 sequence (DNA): TGCAGCGTTGAAGATCGCGGCCAGTCCTACGAGCAGTACTTC. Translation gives CSVEDRGQSYEQYF.